This T cell receptor (beta chain) stems from a study of T-cell memory formation after mild COVID-19 (dated by TCRdb to the early 2020s). In the study overall: TCR sequence clusters from the two donors were found to be largely donor specific. In a couple of donors, T-cell clones that expanded and contracted after mild COVID-19 were tracked by sequencing TCRalpha and TCRbeta repertoires over time. Two young, previously healthy adult volunteers, one female and one male, were included in the cohort. Broader findings and caveats from the paper: From day 15 to 85, contracting clones showed balanced CD4/CD8 phenotypes, whereas a second wave of clones that expanded from day 15 to 37 leaned towards CD4+. Contracting CD4+ clones were located mainly in the CM and EM memory subsets, whereas CD8+ clones were found to be enriched in EMRA. SARS-CoV-2 specificity of the second-wave clones peaking on day 37 was not confirmed. Some responding clones were detected in pre-infection memory, suggesting pre-existing cross-reactive memory T cells joined the SARS-CoV-2 response. The study included only two mild cases, and larger cohorts that include severe cases with pre-infection samples were judged to be necessary.

Trimming accounts for 8 bases at V and 3 bases at J, while the number of junction bases matched to no gene is 8. CDR3 length: 14 amino acids, cysteine to phenylalanine. The entry retains the CDR3 DNA only, 42 bases that are in frame from base 1. CDR1 and CDR2 (SEHNR, FQNEAQ) derive from the germline V gene (reference sequence). Sequencing instrument: Illumina NovaSeq 6000. TCRalpha and TCRbeta cDNA libraries were constructed by 5'RACE with constant-segment primers, with sample barcodes and unique molecular identifiers being introduced. Trizol reagent was used to extract RNA from every sample. Libraries were amplified in two PCR steps, with a second sample barcode and Illumina TruSeq adapters added in the second step. The libraries were sequenced on an Illumina NovaSeq using 2 x 150 bp paired-end reads. In the source study's methods: Demultiplexing of reads and collapsing into UMI-guided consensus sequences were performed with migec v1.2.7. Using mixcr v2.1.11, UMI consensuses were aligned to TRA and TRB V and J templates and then assembled into clonotypes. Clonotypes were classified as expanded or contracted when called significant by both edgeR and NoisET, with noise models trained on biological replicates. For edgeR calls, the thresholds were a false discovery rate-adjusted p below 0.01 and a log2 fold-change of 1. As an exploratory analysis of dynamics, PCA with hierarchical clustering was applied to max-normalized trajectories of the 1000 most abundant clonotypes. Separately sequenced CD4+ and CD8+ repertoires were used to assign the CD4 or CD8 phenotype of responding clones. TCRdb cleaned the public reads at Q25 with fastp, built clones with MiXCR and kept in-frame beta chains. Under each unique CDR3 protein, matching rows form one entry showing the most common genes and DNA. What appears here as the V and J calls and clone size reflects TCRdb's work, not the paper's. This sample has around 300,000 distinct CDR3 sequences in its table, and 7% to 10% of those were observed once. 20% to 25% of the sample goes to the ten largest clones.

PBMCs were isolated by Ficoll-Paque density gradient centrifugation. Details on this clonotype: Its antigen is currently not known. Base qualities are not provided; no much larger clone lies one nucleotide away.

The sequence was obtained from a man aged 18 to 29 who had mild COVID-19 (a few samples of this study predate the infection). The sample titles of this study are shuffled in the database, so cell type and time point are left out; the donor was told from shared clones. The sequencing sample was made of PBMCs or a T cell subset sorted from them (not recorded which). The chain uses TRBV7-9 and TRBJ1-1, with TRBD1 identical over 8 junction bases. The CDR3 loop reads CASSSQGADTEAFF. The DNA reads TGTGCCAGCTCCTCTCAGGGGGCAGACACTGAAGCTTTCTTT. Reference TRBV7-9 and TRBJ1-1 proteins supply the regions before and after the CDR3; the full variable domain is: DTGVSQNPRHKITKRGQNVTFRCDPISEHNRLYWYRQTLGQGPEFLTYFQNEAQLEKSRLLSDRFSAERPKGSFSTLEIQRTEQGDSAMYLCASSSQGADTEAFFGQGTRLTVV.